This passage covers 25 T cell receptor beta chains from one sample sequenced in a study of shared clonotypes between healthy human individuals. TCRdb's table, derived via immunoSEQ multiplex PCR, lists solely in-frame clones and lacks some. The sample records about 1.5 million clones, 95% to 99% being singletons. The sequencing input was naive CD4+ T cells sorted from blood. The subset: CD45RA+ positively selected. These receptor sequences come from a man aged 25 to 45 in good health.

J is TRBJ2-3 and V is TRBV10-1, with a tentative D call TRBD2 (6 bases). The CDR3 covers 15 residues. V lost 2 bases and J lost 1, with 10 bases in between. Germline assignment: CDR1 WNHNN and CDR2 SYGVQD (reference sequence). The CDR3 coding sequence is TGCGCCAGCAGTGAGGGGACGGGGGGCACAGATACGCAGTATTTT. This translates into CASSEGTGGTDTQYF.

The chain employs TRBV21-1 and TRBJ2-2; TRBD1 is the table's D call, not checked against the DNA. TRBV21-1 is a known pseudogene. This CDR3 spans 16 amino acids. The CDR3: CASSKVGTGRTGELFF. The CDR3 DNA follows: TGTGCCAGCAGCAAAGTCGGAACAGGCCGAACCGGGGAGCTGTTTTTT.

The V gene is TRBV7-2, the J gene TRBJ2-7; no clear D gene. V shed 0 bases and J shed 0 bases, with 12 bases lying between them. Germline V gene sequence: CDR1 SGHTA, CDR2 FQGNSA. This CDR3 has 16 amino acids. The CDR3 sequence: CASSLAPQSFSYEQYF. The CDR3 DNA sequence: TGTGCCAGCAGCTTAGCGCCCCAGTCCTTCTCCTACGAGCAGTACTTC.

With regard to this clone: In the same sample, other DNA sequences code for this CDR3. The chain couples TRBV7-8 to TRBJ1-1; D is unresolved. The CDR3 covers 14 residues. V was shortened by 1 base and J by 1 base, with 7 bases between the two germline ends. Germline V lookup: CDR1 SGHVS, CDR2 FQNEAQ. The CDR3 reads CASSLVSGNTEAFF. The DNA of the CDR3 is TGTGCCAGCAGCTTAGTGTCGGGGAACACTGAAGCTTTCTTT. The variable domain in full, completed from reference TRBV7-8 and TRBJ1-1, reads GAGVSQSPRYKVAKRGQDVALRCDPISGHVSLFWYQQALGQGPEFLTYFQNEAQLDKSGLPSDRFFAERPEGSVSTLKIQRTQQEDSAVYLCASSLVSGNTEAFFGQGTRLTVV.

V is TRBV2 and J is TRBJ1-5; D call uncertain. This CDR3 comprises 14 residues. V was pared by 4 bases and J by 5 bases, with 12 bases between. Germline V gene lookup returns CDR1 SNHLY and CDR2 FYNNEI. CDR3 sequence: CASSGDSPDQPQHF. The CDR3 region has the DNA TGTGCCAGCAGTGGAGACTCGCCGGATCAGCCCCAGCATTTT.

The V and J genes are TRBV2 and TRBJ2-7; 7 bases are a match to TRBD2. J lost 6 bases, V lost 4 bases, and 12 bases had no gene match. The CDR3 is 15 amino acids. In germline, CDR1 is SNHLY, CDR2 FYNNEI. CDR3 protein: CASSVGGRSLPEQYF. Written as DNA, the CDR3 is TGTGCCAGCAGTGTGGGAGGGAGGTCTCTTCCCGAGCAGTACTTC.

The chain uses TRBV2 and TRBJ2-5; D is possibly TRBD2 (6 bases). Per the germline V gene, CDR1 is SNHLY and CDR2 is FYNNEI. The CDR3 spans 15 residues. Trimming shortened V by 2 bases and J by 3 bases, and 13 bases separated the two germline ends. The CDR3 nucleotides are TGTGCCAGCAGTGAATCGGCGGGGCCAGAAGAGACCCAGTACTTC. This gives the protein CASSESAGPEETQYF.

The chain employs TRBV5-4 and TRBJ2-5; 8 bases map to TRBD1. V lost 2 bases, J lost 5 bases, and 5 bases stayed unmatched. The CDR3 totals 14 residues. Germline assignment: CDR1 SGHNT and CDR2 YYREEE (reference sequence). CDR3 in amino acids: CASSFPGQGETQYF. The CDR3 nucleotides are TGTGCCAGCAGCTTTCCCGGACAGGGTGAGACCCAGTACTTC.

The chain recombines TRBV18 with TRBJ2-2, with D maybe TRBD2 (5 bases). The V end lost 3 bases, the J end lost 2 bases, and 10 bases lay between the germline ends. Per the germline V gene, CDR1 is KGHSH and CDR2 is LQKENI. CDR3 size: 15 residues. The CDR3 sequence: CASSPRLPNTGELFF. DNA of the CDR3: TGTGCCAGCTCACCGCGACTACCCAACACCGGGGAGCTGTTTTTT. The full variable domain, in which reference TRBV18 and TRBJ2-2 provide the parts outside the CDR3, is NAGVMQNPRHLVRRRGQEARLRCSPMKGHSHVYWYRQLPEEGLKFMVYLQKENIIDESGMPKERFSAEFPKEGPSILRIQQVVRGDSAAYFCASSPRLPNTGELFFGEGSRLTVL.

This chain links TRBV28 with TRBJ2-7, with a weak D call TRBD1 (6 bases). There are 12 residues in the CDR3. Germline V gives CDR1 MDHEN, CDR2 SYDVKM. V shed 10 bases and J shed 1 base, with 11 bases lying between them. CDR3 residues: CATRGSSYEQYF. CDR3 coding DNA: TGTGCCACCAGGGGCAGTTCCTACGAGCAGTACTTC.

The CDR3 loop reads CASSLVGLASNEQFF. The CDR3 nucleotides read TGCGCCAGCAGCTTGGTGGGACTAGCCAGCAATGAGCAGTTCTTC. The chain joins TRBV5-1 to TRBJ2-1; 9 bases match TRBD2. The V and J ends lost 0 bases and 6 bases, in that order; junction bases with no gene match: 4. The germline V gene has CDR1 SGHRS and CDR2 YFSETQ. This CDR3 has 15 amino acids.

The rearrangement joins TRBV30 to TRBJ2-7, with D unclear. V lost 0 bases to trimming and J lost 3 bases, with 15 bases between them. This CDR3 is 15 amino acids long. CDR1 is GTSNPN and CDR2 is SVGIG in the germline V gene (reference sequence). The CDR3 loop is CAWSVLPSRYYEQYF. CDR3 nucleotide sequence: TGTGCCTGGAGTGTACTACCAAGCCGATACTACGAGCAGTACTTC.

The rearrangement links TRBV5-1 to TRBJ2-2; TRBD1 might be the D (6 bases). CDR1 is SGHRS, CDR2 YFSETQ, per germline. This CDR3 is 17 amino acids long. Between the trimmed V and J ends, which lost 1 base and 0 bases, there was a span of 13 bases. Here the CDR3 reads CASSLWETGANTGELFF. CDR3 DNA sequence: TGCGCCAGCAGCTTGTGGGAGACAGGCGCGAACACCGGGGAGCTGTTTTTT.

This chain joins TRBV4-2 and TRBJ2-5; D is perhaps TRBD2 (6 bases). V was cut by 4 bases and J by 4 bases, with 16 bases left in between. This CDR3 has 15 residues. Germline lookup yields CDR1 LGHNA and CDR2 YNFKEQ. The CDR3 sequence: CASSPPGTGIETQYF. The CDR3 DNA is TGTGCCAGCAGCCCACCTGGGACTGGTATAGAGACCCAGTACTTC.

The chain carries TRBV5-4 and TRBJ2-3; D unresolved. Trimming cost V 0 bases and J 1 base, with 6 bases left between them. The CDR3 consists of 14 residues. Germline V CDR1 and CDR2: SGHNT, YYREEE (reference sequence). The chain's CDR3 is CASSLDTRTDTQYF. CDR3 DNA: TGTGCCAGCAGCTTGGACACCCGCACAGATACGCAGTATTTT.

This rearrangement joins TRBV7-9 to TRBJ1-1, with D unclear. Trimming left V 5 bases short and J 2 bases short, with 9 bases between. CDR1 is SEHNR and CDR2 is FQNEAQ in the germline V gene (reference sequence). The CDR3 sequence is 13 residues long. CDR3 region: CASSVTQNTEAFF. CDR3 sequence (DNA): TGTGCCAGCAGCGTTACACAAAACACTGAAGCTTTCTTT.

This rearrangement joins TRBV29-1 to TRBJ2-1; D is perhaps TRBD2 (5 bases). This CDR3 contains 12 residues. Germline CDR1 and CDR2: SQVTM and ANQGSEA. V lost 6 bases, J lost 10 bases, and 16 bases lay in between. CDR3 in amino acids: CSVGMPNPEQFF. The CDR3 DNA reads TGCAGCGTCGGGATGCCCAACCCCGAGCAGTTCTTC.

This chain links TRBV18 with TRBJ2-5; 11 bases agree with TRBD1. The CDR3 sequence is 17 residues long. Unmatched junction bases numbered 8, after V lost 1 base and J lost 4 bases. Germline CDR1 is KGHSH and CDR2 is LQKENI. CDR3 sequence reads: CASSPLGPGQGGETQYF. The CDR3 DNA reads as TGTGCCAGCTCACCACTCGGCCCGGGACAGGGGGGAGAGACCCAGTACTTC. The full variable domain, completed using reference TRBV18 and TRBJ2-5, is NAGVMQNPRHLVRRRGQEARLRCSPMKGHSHVYWYRQLPEEGLKFMVYLQKENIIDESGMPKERFSAEFPKEGPSILRIQQVVRGDSAAYFCASSPLGPGQGGETQYFGPGTRLLVL.

V is TRBV5-1 and J is TRBJ2-7, with D perhaps matching TRBD1 (5 bases). V was trimmed by 0 bases and J by 3 bases, leaving 7 bases between them. The CDR3 extends over 13 amino acids. The V gene's germline CDR1 is SGHRS and CDR2 YFSETQ. CDR3 DNA: TGCGCCAGCAGCTTGGAGGGGATCTACGAGCAGTACTTC. Amino acids: CASSLEGIYEQYF.

Notes on this clone: This specimen includes other DNA sequences encoding the same CDR3. The chain combines TRBV6-5 with TRBJ2-1, with 11 bases that match TRBD2. The germline CDR1 and CDR2 sequences are MNHEY and SVGAGI. This CDR3 is built from 14 residues. V dropped 6 bases and J dropped 4; count of bases not matched to a gene: 2. CDR3 DNA sequence: TGTGCCAGCAGCCGGACTAGCGGGTACAATGAGCAGTTCTTC. Translated: CASSRTSGYNEQFF.

V gene TRBV5-6 combines with J gene TRBJ2-7; 8 bases map to TRBD2. Trimming at V came to 4 bases and at J to 7 bases, leaving 10 bases not matched to a gene. This CDR3 is built from 14 residues. The germline CDR1 and CDR2 sequences are SGHDT and YYEEEE. The CDR3 DNA reads as TGTGCCAGCAGCCCCGGGAGGGCCGCATTTGAGCAGTACTTC. It is translated as CASSPGRAAFEQYF.

The chain uses TRBV5-1 and TRBJ2-7; D possibly corresponds to TRBD1 (6 bases). CDR3 size: 14 residues. Germline V gene sequence: CDR1 SGHRS, CDR2 YFSETQ. Trimming removed 2 bases at V and 3 bases at J, with 12 bases between. The CDR3 sequence is CASSFRDNGYEQYF. CDR3 coding DNA: TGCGCCAGCAGCTTTAGGGACAACGGCTACGAGCAGTACTTC.

This chain connects TRBV11-2 to TRBJ1-1; D might be TRBD1 (6 bases). Germline-derived CDR1 and CDR2 are SGHAT and FQNNGV. The CDR3 sequence is 19 residues long. Between the trimmed V and J ends, which lost 4 bases and 0 bases, there was a span of 24 bases. CDR3 nucleotides: TGTGCCAGCAGCTCTGTTCGGGGGCAGTGGGGTAAGATGAACACTGAAGCTTTCTTT. Encoded protein: CASSSVRGQWGKMNTEAFF.

The chain is built from TRBV29-1 and TRBJ1-1; D might be TRBD1 (5 bases). Trimming left V 3 bases short and J 12 bases short, with 14 bases between. The CDR3 is made up of 11 amino acids. Germline lookup yields CDR1 SQVTM and CDR2 ANQGSEA. In DNA form, the CDR3 reads TGCAGCGTTGAGGTGCGGGGGAGGACTTTCTTT. Its protein product is CSVEVRGRTFF.

This chain connects TRBV18 to TRBJ1-5; 7 nucleotides align to TRBD1. There are 15 residues in the CDR3. The V and J ends lost 5 bases and 6 bases, in that order; junction bases with no gene match: 10. Germline assignment: CDR1 KGHSH and CDR2 LQKENI. For the CDR3, the DNA is TGTGCCAGCTCAAGGGACAGACATCAGTTTCAGCCCCAGCATTTT. Translation: CASSRDRHQFQPQHF.